This T cell receptor beta chain was sequenced for a study of identical twins. Findings and limits, study-wide: Whereas memory repertoires showed no such difference, abundant cord blood beta clonotypes carried fewer insertions.

Template switching added a universal primer site; cDNA carried unique molecular identifiers. TCRdb fed the 5' RACE reads into MiXCR, producing one record per CDR3 protein. Of around 230,000 distinct CDR3 sequences listed, over 5% are singletons. V lost 4 bases, J lost 3 bases, and 18 bases lay in between. The CDR3 contains 16 residues. Germline CDR1 SGDLS, CDR2 YYNGEE. As to this clonotype: Its antigen is not known.

The sample was also linked to a second study, of T cells expressing NK-cell markers.

The clonotype comes from a woman aged 18-29 years in good health. The chain combines TRBV9 with TRBJ2-3; D is possibly TRBD2 (7 bases). Material: CD8+ T cells sorted from blood. CDR3 in amino acids: CASSPEGGGGTDTQYF. Here the CDR3 DNA reads TGTGCCAGCAGCCCCGAGGGGGGGGGCGGAACAGATACGCAGTATTTT.